What follows are 13 T cell receptor beta chains derived from one specimen sequenced in a study of blood T cell repertoires in COVID-19. Data came from immunoSEQ multiplex PCR; TCRdb stores just in-frame clones and leaves some out. Altogether some 250,000 clones are present, around 89% being singletons, with the ten largest covering around 0.99%. The specimen was peripheral blood. Source of these receptors: a woman between 40 and 50 years old who had recovered from COVID-19.

This chain links TRBV6-5 with TRBJ1-2; D might be TRBD1 (5 bases). The CDR3 contains 14 residues. V was pared by 4 bases and J by 8 bases, with 17 bases between. Germline V gene lookup returns CDR1 MNHEY and CDR2 SVGAGI. The CDR3: CASSWGRVGEGYTF. The CDR3 DNA reads as TGTGCCAGCAGTTGGGGCAGGGTAGGGGAAGGCTACACCTTC.

The chain joins TRBV5-5 to TRBJ2-1, with 9 bases aligning to TRBD2. The germline V gene has CDR1 SGHKS and CDR2 YYEKEE (reference sequence). The ends lost 5 bases at V and 4 bases at J; junction bases unmatched: 7. This CDR3 is built from 15 residues. The CDR3 spells CASSLWTSVYNEQFF. The CDR3 coding sequence is TGTGCCAGCAGTCTTTGGACTAGCGTGTACAATGAGCAGTTCTTC.

This CDR3 is CASRKTGGEYNSPLHF. For the CDR3, the DNA is TGTGCCAGTAGGAAAACAGGGGGCGAATATAATTCACCCCTCCACTTT. The V call is TRBV19, the J call TRBJ1-6, with 9 bases identical to TRBD1. The germline V gene has CDR1 LNHDA and CDR2 SQIVND (reference sequence). V shed 6 bases, J shed 4 bases, and the junction held 7 bases outside the gene matches. The CDR3 runs to 16 residues.

This clone was seen a few times. The rearrangement links TRBV9 to TRBJ2-1; 7 nucleotides line up with TRBD2. Germline V lookup: CDR1 SGDLS, CDR2 YYNGEE. The trim removed 4 bases at V and 8 bases at J, leaving 12 bases unmatched. The CDR3 covers 15 residues. The CDR3: CASSISGSVSYEQFF. The CDR3, as DNA: TGTGCCAGCAGCATTAGCGGGTCCGTTTCCTATGAGCAGTTCTTC. Looking up the rest from reference TRBV9 and TRBJ2-1 gives the full variable domain: DSGVTQTPKHLITATGQRVTLRCSPRSGDLSVYWYQQSLDQGLQFLIQYYNGEERAKGNILERFSAQQFPDLHSELNLSSLELGDSALYFCASSISGSVSYEQFFGPGTRLTVL.

This chain joins TRBV5-8 and TRBJ1-1; 8 bases are a match to TRBD1. Looked up from germline, CDR1 is SGHTS and CDR2 is YDEGEE. The junction had 12 bases not matched to a gene; V was cut back by 3 bases and J by 8 bases. The CDR3 loop spans 15 amino acids. Here the CDR3 DNA reads TGTGCCAGCAGCTCCGGGACAGGACCCGCGGTGGAAGCTTTCTTT. Translating it yields CASSSGTGPAVEAFF.

The CDR3 sequence: CASSEGEGSQFF. CDR3 nucleotides: TGTGCCAGCAGTGAAGGGGAGGGGTCGCAGTTCTTC. The rearrangement links TRBV6-1 to TRBJ2-1, with 7 bases fitting TRBD2. Germline trimming cut 1 base from V and 12 bases from J; bases unmatched to any gene: 3. Germline V lookup: CDR1 MNHNS, CDR2 SASEGT. This CDR3 has 12 amino acids.

This chain uses TRBV3-1 (or the pseudogene TRBV3-2) with TRBJ1-1; D perhaps matches TRBD1 (6 bases). The CDR3 covers 15 residues. CDR1 and CDR2 from the germline V gene are LGHDT and YNNKEL (reference sequence). The V and J ends lost 4 bases and 4 bases respectively, with 16 bases between them. CDR3 residues: CASSLGGARGTEAFF. The CDR3, as DNA: TGTGCCAGCAGCCTAGGGGGGGCGCGGGGCACTGAAGCTTTCTTT.

V is TRBV3-1 (or the pseudogene TRBV3-2) and J is TRBJ2-3; tentatively, D is TRBD1 (6 bases). V lost 4 bases to trimming and J lost 0 bases, with 11 bases between them. Germline V gene sequence: CDR1 LGHDT, CDR2 YNNKEL (reference sequence). This CDR3 spans 15 amino acids. The CDR3 sequence: CASSPRDKSTDTQYF. The DNA of the CDR3 is TGTGCCAGCAGCCCTCGGGACAAGAGCACAGATACGCAGTATTTT.

The chain links TRBV4-3 to TRBJ2-7; 8 bases agree with TRBD2. Germline V gene sequence: CDR1 LGHNA, CDR2 YSLEER. This CDR3 is 14 amino acids long. The junction had 12 bases not matched to a gene; V was cut back by 1 base and J by 13 bases. CDR3 sequence (DNA): TGCGCCAGCAGCCAAGCCGTGCGGGGGGCTCGGGTTTACTTC. Residues: CASSQAVRGARVYF.

This clone was seen once. The chain joins TRBV9 to TRBJ1-2; TRBD1 aligns across 7 bases. The CDR3 runs to 16 residues. V shed 6 bases, J shed 7 bases, and the junction held 18 bases outside the gene matches. Germline assignment: CDR1 SGDLS and CDR2 YYNGEE. For the CDR3, the DNA is TGTGCCAGCACCCTGGGGCACACAGGGGCTTGGGCTGGCTACACCTTC. Translation: CASTLGHTGAWAGYTF.

The J gene is TRBJ2-5, the V gene TRBV24-1, with TRBD1 identical over 11 bases. The CDR3 covers 13 residues. CDR1 is KGHDR, CDR2 SFDVKD, per germline. The junction had 4 bases not matched to a gene; V was cut back by 9 bases and J by 5 bases. The CDR3, as DNA: TGTGCCACCCAGGACAGGGGGCCCGAGACCCAGTACTTC. This sequence encodes CATQDRGPETQYF.

This sequence joins TRBV5-1 and TRBJ2-3, with no clear D. Trimming took off 0 bases at V and 0 bases at J, with 11 bases between the two ends. The CDR3 runs 16 residues. The germline CDR1 and CDR2 sequences are SGHRS and YFSETQ. The CDR3 here is CASSLDGRSSTDTQYF. The DNA for the CDR3 is TGCGCCAGCAGCTTGGATGGGCGCTCCAGCACAGATACGCAGTATTTT.

The chain uses TRBV11-3 and TRBJ2-7; 11 bases map to TRBD2. Trimming took 4 bases from V and 3 from J; bases not matched to a gene: 2. Germline V gene sequence: CDR1 SGHNT, CDR2 YENEEA. The CDR3 is made up of 14 amino acids. The CDR3 sequence is CASSWLAGGYEQYV. Here the CDR3 DNA reads TGTGCCAGCAGCTGGCTAGCGGGAGGCTACGAGCAGTACGTC.